Below are 2 T cell receptor beta chains sequenced from a single sample in a study of T cells after yellow fever vaccination. TCRdb re-called the 5' RACE reads through MiXCR, storing one row per CDR3 protein. The sample has some 320,000 distinct CDR3 sequences, approximately 8% seen once. The starting material was CD4+ T cells sorted from PBMCs, obtained 5 days after the yellow fever booster vaccination. These receptors were obtained from a man aged 18 to 30 who received the YFV17D yellow fever vaccine.

This clonotype has just a few counts. The V call is TRBV6-2 or TRBV6-3, the J call TRBJ2-2, with D perhaps TRBD1 or TRBD2 (6 bases each). V was shortened by 4 bases and J by 3 bases, with 9 bases between the two germline ends. Germline V gene data show CDR1 as MNHEY and CDR2 as SVGEGT. The CDR3 runs to 14 residues. CDR3 in DNA: TGTGCCAGCAGTTCGGGGGCTTACACCGGGGAGCTGTTTTTT. Encoded protein: CASSSGAYTGELFF.

The rearrangement uses TRBV29-1 and TRBJ1-1; D ambiguous. Trimming left V 3 bases short and J 3 bases short, with 11 bases between. CDR3 length: 13 residues. Germline lookup yields CDR1 SQVTM and CDR2 ANQGSEA. This CDR3 reads CSVESRWDTEAFF. The DNA of the CDR3 is TGCAGCGTTGAGAGTAGGTGGGACACTGAAGCTTTCTTT.